This paragraph covers one T cell receptor (beta chain) sequence. Trimming took 0 bases from V and 6 from J, leaving 10 bases between them. The CDR3 has 14 amino acids. The germline V gene has CDR1 SGHRS and CDR2 YFSETQ. It was version v3.0 of the immunoSEQ assay that was run at survey level. Generated by immunoSEQ multiplex PCR, the TCRdb table keeps only in-frame clones and is missing some. The sample yields 31,000 or so clones, 88% seen once. The data were taken from a study of long-term antiretroviral therapy in people with HIV. This sequence was found in a man aged 50 or older with HIV. The sequencing used unsorted PBMCs, collected 5 years before starting antiretroviral therapy. The V call is TRBV5-1, the J call TRBJ1-5; a possible D gene is TRBD1 (6 bases). CDR3 loop: CASSLDGGPQPQHF. DNA for the CDR3: TGCGCCAGCAGCTTGGACGGGGGGCCTCAGCCCCAGCATTTT.